A selection of T cell receptor beta chains follows, all from one sample in a study of T cells of healthy individuals. Via MiXCR, TCRdb re-called the 5' RACE reads, giving one row per CDR3 protein. The sample has about 96,000 distinct CDR3 sequences; approximately 16% are singletons. These receptors were obtained from a human donor in good health. Each CDR3 is given with its conserved first and last residue. Fields, in order: V gene, J gene, D gene, clone size, CDR3 protein, CDR3 DNA. The D gene is left open where the match is weak. Clone size, where shown, is once, few, many, or a class for clones that have expanded.

>TRBV3-1|TRBJ1-4|.|few
CASSQGLRNEKLFF
TGTGCCAGCAGCCAAGGTTTAAGGAATGAAAAACTGTTTTTT
>TRBV20-1|TRBJ2-6|.|few
CSARPGANVLTF
TGCAGTGCTAGGCCCGGGGCCAACGTCCTGACTTTC
>TRBV19|TRBJ2-1|TRBD2|few
CASSIGPSGGYNEQFF
TGTGCCAGTAGTATAGGCCCTAGCGGGGGATACAATGAGCAGTTCTTC
>TRBV5-1|TRBJ1-1|.|many
CASSLGGRTEAFF
TGCGCCAGCAGCCTGGGGGGACGGACTGAAGCTTTCTTT
>TRBV2|TRBJ2-5|.|medium-sized
CASSERGQPQETQYF
TGTGCCAGCAGTGAAAGGGGTCAGCCCCAAGAGACCCAGTACTTC
>TRBV5-1|TRBJ2-3|TRBD2|.
CASSSTKLAGGKTDTQYF
TGCGCCAGCAGCTCGACAAAGCTAGCGGGAGGGAAGACAGATACGCAGTATTTT
>TRBV6-2/TRBV6-3|TRBJ2-2|.|.
CASSPLRELFF
TGTGCCAGCAGCCCACTGAGGGAGCTGTTTTTT
>TRBV20-1|TRBJ2-1|.|many
CSAKSGHEIDEQFF
TGCAGTGCTAAATCGGGACACGAAATAGATGAGCAGTTCTTC
>TRBV12-3/TRBV12-4|TRBJ2-2|TRBD2|.
CASSFAGGYGELFF
TGTGCCAGCAGTTTCGCGGGAGGCTACGGGGAGCTGTTTTTT
>TRBV4-1|TRBJ2-1|TRBD1|many
CASSQAQRTGSPEQFF
TGCGCCAGCAGCCAAGCTCAAAGGACAGGGAGCCCTGAGCAGTTCTTC
>TRBV6-5|TRBJ2-7|TRBD1|.
CASSRGQGAYEQYF
TGTGCCAGCAGTCGCGGACAGGGAGCCTACGAGCAGTACTTC
>TRBV29-1|TRBJ2-5|.|few
CSVDDQGRETQYF
TGCAGCGTTGACGACCAGGGCCGTGAGACCCAGTACTTC
>TRBV20-1|TRBJ1-1|.|.
CSATTGGTEAFF
TGCAGTGCTACGACTGGAGGGACTGAAGCTTTCTTT
>TRBV7-2|TRBJ2-3|TRBD1|few
CASSSDRVRTDTQYF
TGTGCCAGCAGCTCTGACAGGGTCCGCACAGATACGCAGTATTTT
>TRBV11-2|TRBJ2-5|.|.
CASRLWETQYF
TGTGCCAGCAGGTTGTGGGAGACCCAGTACTTC
>TRBV5-1|TRBJ2-2|.|.
CASSLNGPTGELFF
TGCGCCAGCAGCTTGAACGGCCCCACCGGGGAGCTGTTTTTT
>TRBV20-1|TRBJ2-7|.|many
CSARVSPGRSEQYF
TGCAGTGCTAGAGTCTCCCCCGGGAGATCCGAGCAGTACTTC
>TRBV6-5|TRBJ1-5|TRBD1|once
CASSRTGGGQPQHF
TGTGCCAGCAGTCGGACAGGGGGCGGACAGCCCCAGCATTTT
>TRBV20-1|TRBJ2-5|.|.
CSAKKDGYQETQYF
TGCAGTGCTAAAAAGGACGGTTACCAAGAGACCCAGTACTTC
>TRBV2|TRBJ2-7|.|many
CASIGTGTYEQYF
TGTGCCAGCATTGGGACGGGGACCTACGAGCAGTACTTC
>TRBV20-1|TRBJ2-7|TRBD2|.
CSASGLAGVGEQYF
TGCAGTGCATCGGGACTAGCGGGAGTCGGCGAGCAGTACTTC
>TRBV24-1|TRBJ1-2|.|.
CATSDLGREYGYTF
TGTGCCACCAGTGATTTGGGCAGGGAATATGGCTACACCTTC
>TRBV20-1|TRBJ2-1|TRBD1|few
CSAAGTGGYNEQFF
TGCAGTGCTGCCGGGACAGGGGGCTACAATGAGCAGTTCTTC
>TRBV7-9|TRBJ2-7|TRBD1|.
CASSLMEGQGEYEQYF
TGTGCCAGCAGCTTAATGGAAGGACAGGGGGAGTACGAGCAGTACTTC
>TRBV27|TRBJ2-2|.|.
CATRPGTFSNTGELFF
TGTGCCACCCGTCCCGGGACTTTTTCGAACACCGGGGAGCTGTTTTTT
>TRBV19|TRBJ2-2|.|.
CASSIAGRNTGELFF
TGTGCCAGTAGTATAGCAGGGAGGAACACCGGGGAGCTGTTTTTT
>TRBV6-6|TRBJ1-3|TRBD1|many
CASSYGQGARGNTIYF
TGTGCCAGCAGTTACGGACAGGGGGCGCGAGGAAACACCATATATTTT
>TRBV18|TRBJ2-7|.|.
CASSQQGPYEQYF
TGTGCCAGCTCCCAACAGGGCCCCTACGAGCAGTACTTC
>TRBV7-2|TRBJ2-7|.|.
CASSTPPPYEQYF
TGTGCCAGCAGCACCCCCCCTCCCTACGAGCAGTACTTC
>TRBV10-3|TRBJ1-1|.|.
CAISGSGGLSGTEAFF
TGTGCCATCAGTGGGTCGGGGGGGTTGAGTGGCACTGAAGCTTTCTTT
>TRBV27|TRBJ2-3|.|few
CASSYRTANTDTQYF
TGTGCCAGCAGTTATAGGACAGCCAACACAGATACGCAGTATTTT
>TRBV5-1|TRBJ2-1|TRBD1|.
CASSLLFGTGGNEQFF
TGCGCCAGCAGCCTTCTCTTTGGGACAGGGGGAAATGAGCAGTTCTTC
>TRBV7-2|TRBJ1-5|.|.
CASSLGGRTNQPQHF
TGTGCCAGCAGCTTAGGAGGGAGGACCAATCAGCCCCAGCATTTT
>TRBV28|TRBJ2-7|TRBD2|few
CASSSRLAGGIEQYF
TGTGCCAGCAGCTCGAGGCTAGCGGGAGGGATTGAGCAGTACTTC